These 27 T cell receptor beta chains came from one sample sequenced in a study of T-cell reconstitution after alpha-beta-depleted transplantation in children. Unique molecular identifiers were used in preparing the TCRbeta library. TCRdb reprocessed the PCR reads via MiXCR and lists one record per CDR3 protein. The sample lists 450,000 to 600,000 distinct CDR3 sequences, under 15% occurring once. The input for sequencing was PBMCs, mostly from graft donor cells, taken 360 days after TCRalphabeta/CD19-depleted stem cell transplant. The receptors were sampled from a male patient younger than 18 who had a stem cell transplant for acute myeloid leukemia, so the T cells may come from the graft donor.

This clonotype was detected many times. The V gene is TRBV7-6, the J gene TRBJ2-1; 9 nucleotides agree with TRBD2. Germline V lookup: CDR1 SGHVS, CDR2 FNYEAQ. CDR3 length: 17 residues. V gave up 3 bases and J gave up 3 bases; unmatched junction bases: 9. This chain's CDR3 is CASSFLPLAGLYNEQFF. The DNA for the CDR3 is TGTGCCAGCAGCTTCCTTCCACTAGCGGGTCTCTACAATGAGCAGTTCTTC.

V is TRBV9 and J is TRBJ2-3; 8 nucleotides agree with TRBD1. Unmatched junction bases numbered 9, after V lost 0 bases and J lost 0 bases. Per germline, CDR1 SGDLS and CDR2 YYNGEE. The CDR3 has 18 amino acids. Written as DNA, the CDR3 is TGTGCCAGCAGCGTAGAGCCAGGGGGCCGAGCTAGCACAGATACGCAGTATTTT. Translation: CASSVEPGGRASTDTQYF. The complete variable domain, with remaining parts taken from reference TRBV9 and TRBJ2-3, reads DSGVTQTPKHLITATGQRVTLRCSPRSGDLSVYWYQQSLDQGLQFLIQYYNGEERAKGNILERFSAQQFPDLHSELNLSSLELGDSALYFCASSVEPGGRASTDTQYFGPGTRLTVL.

Many counts were recorded for this clonotype. V is TRBV28 and J is TRBJ1-1; D possibly corresponds to TRBD1 (5 bases). The CDR3 has 15 amino acids. V was pared by 3 bases and J by 4 bases, with 15 bases between. Germline V gives CDR1 MDHEN, CDR2 SYDVKM. In nucleotides, the CDR3 is TGTGCCAGCAGTTTGGGCGCAGGGAGGGCCACTGAAGCTTTCTTT. Translating it yields CASSLGAGRATEAFF.

This clonotype was seen a handful of times. The chain carries TRBV15 and TRBJ1-1, with D uncertain. V gave up 1 base and J gave up 5 bases, with 17 bases separating them. Per the germline V gene, CDR1 is LNHNV and CDR2 is YYDKDF (reference sequence). The CDR3 runs to 16 residues. The CDR3 DNA is TGTGCCACCAGCAGAGTACGTGTTAGTTATGGGACTGAAGCTTTCTTT. Its translation is CATSRVRVSYGTEAFF.

This clonotype was counted only a few times. The chain employs TRBV11-2 and TRBJ2-4; D remains ambiguous. Trimming stripped 1 base from V and 7 bases from J, with 11 bases between. Germline lookup yields CDR1 SGHAT and CDR2 FQNNGV. This CDR3 is built from 14 residues. The CDR3 DNA is TGTGCCAGCAGCTTAGGCACGGTTTTGAACATTCAGTACTTC. It translates to CASSLGTVLNIQYF. The full variable domain, with the rest looked up from reference TRBV11-2 and TRBJ2-4, is EAGVAQSPRYKIIEKRQSVAFWCNPISGHATLYWYQQILGQGPKLLIQFQNNGVVDDSQLPKDRFSAERLKGVDSTLKIQPAKLEDSAVYLCASSLGTVLNIQYFGAGTRLSVL.

This clonotype came up a few times. The chain joins TRBV29-1 to TRBJ2-5; 10 positions agree with TRBD1. Germline CDR1 reads SQVTM; CDR2 reads ANQGSEA. CDR3 length: 15 amino acids. After removal of 3 bases from V and 5 bases from J, the junction contained 9 bases not matched to a gene. The CDR3 region has the DNA TGCAGCGTTGATAGGAGACAGGGGGCGCGGGAGACCCAGTACTTC. Protein sequence: CSVDRRQGARETQYF.

This clonotype was detected only a few times. The chain employs TRBV7-8 and TRBJ2-7; 7 bases line up with TRBD1. This CDR3 contains 15 residues. CDR1 and CDR2 from the germline V gene are SGHVS and FQNEAQ. The V gene end was trimmed by 2 bases and the J gene end by 5 bases; junction bases not matched to a gene: 9. For the CDR3, the DNA is TGTGCCAGCAGCTTAAGGGGGCTACTTTATAACGAGCAGTACTTC. Protein: CASSLRGLLYNEQYF.

This clonotype was observed at least ten times. V usage is TRBV12-3 or TRBV12-4 and J usage is TRBJ2-7, with 9 bases lining up with TRBD1. Losses at the gene ends were 1 base for V and 2 bases for J; bases not matched to a gene: 3. The CDR3 runs to 15 residues. The CDR3 protein is CASSLDGTGTYEQYF. The CDR3 coding sequence is TGTGCCAGCAGTTTAGATGGGACAGGGACCTACGAGCAGTACTTC.

This clonotype has just a few counts. The chain links TRBV6-2 or TRBV6-3 to TRBJ2-5; D may be TRBD1 or TRBD2 (5 bases each). With 2 bases removed from V and 4 bases from J, the gap between germline ends came to 14 bases. Germline lookup yields CDR1 MNHEY and CDR2 SVGEGT. The CDR3 runs to 15 residues. This chain's CDR3 is CASSYPDSGGETQYF. As DNA, the CDR3 is TGTGCCAGCAGTTACCCCGACAGTGGAGGAGAGACCCAGTACTTC.

This clonotype was observed many times. V gene TRBV6-6 combines with J gene TRBJ2-5; the D gene is possibly TRBD1 (6 bases). The CDR3 spans 13 residues. Looked up from germline, CDR1 is MNHNY and CDR2 is SVGAGI (reference sequence). The V end was cut by 2 bases, the J end by 5 bases, with 9 bases between. The DNA of the CDR3 is TGTGCCAGCAGTTACCCAGGGGTCGAGACCCAGTACTTC. This gives the protein CASSYPGVETQYF.

This clonotype has only a few counts. The chain uses TRBV20-1 and TRBJ2-7; 11 positions agree with TRBD2. The CDR3 has 12 residues. CDR1 is DFQATT and CDR2 is SNEGSKA in the germline V gene (reference sequence). This CDR3 reads CSGGTSGYEQYF. The CDR3 DNA reads TGCAGCGGGGGGACTAGCGGCTACGAGCAGTACTTC.

This sequence joins TRBV7-8 and TRBJ2-1; the D is unclear. Germline CDR1 reads SGHVS; CDR2 reads FQNEAQ. The CDR3 runs 16 residues. Trimming removed 1 base from V and 0 bases from J, with 10 bases in between. The CDR3 DNA is TGTGCCAGCAGCTTAGTAGGACCGAGCTCCTACAATGAGCAGTTCTTC. Encoded protein: CASSLVGPSSYNEQFF. The full variable domain, rest sourced from reference TRBV7-8 and TRBJ2-1, is GAGVSQSPRYKVAKRGQDVALRCDPISGHVSLFWYQQALGQGPEFLTYFQNEAQLDKSGLPSDRFFAERPEGSVSTLKIQRTQQEDSAVYLCASSLVGPSSYNEQFFGPGTRLTVL.

This clonotype was counted ten times or more. The chain couples TRBV29-1 to TRBJ2-2; D gene ambiguous. Germline V CDR1 and CDR2: SQVTM, ANQGSEA. The ends were cut back, 5 bases at V and 2 bases at J, with 12 bases in the middle. The CDR3 spans 14 residues. The chain's CDR3 is CSVFGRSNTGELFF. CDR3 sequence (DNA): TGCAGCGTTTTTGGACGCTCCAACACCGGGGAGCTGTTTTTT.

In its sample, this clonotype was seen a few times. The chain uses TRBV29-1 and TRBJ2-7; 7 positions agree with TRBD1. CDR3 size: 15 residues. Germline-derived CDR1 and CDR2 are SQVTM and ANQGSEA. V lost 6 bases to trimming and J lost 3 bases; unmatched junction nucleotides: 14. Here the CDR3 reads CSVFTSQQGFYEQYF. The CDR3 coding sequence is TGCAGCGTATTTACCTCACAACAGGGGTTCTACGAGCAGTACTTC.

CDR3: CASTSGYYTDTQYF. For the CDR3, the DNA is TGTGCCAGCACATCGGGATATTACACAGATACGCAGTATTTT. The rearrangement links TRBV13 to TRBJ2-3, with D possibly matching TRBD2 (5 bases). This CDR3 region has 14 residues. Germline V gene sequence: CDR1 PRHDT, CDR2 FYEKMQ (reference sequence). V was clipped by 7 bases and J by 2 bases, with 13 bases between them.

This chain joins TRBV12-3 or TRBV12-4 and TRBJ1-1; D might be TRBD1 (5 bases). CDR3 length: 12 residues. Trimming shortened V by 11 bases and J by 3 bases, and 13 bases separated the two germline ends. The CDR3 DNA sequence: TGTGCCCTTCTAAGGGGAGACACTGAAGCTTTCTTT. Protein: CALLRGDTEAFF.

This sequence joins TRBV6-4 and TRBJ2-1, with TRBD2 matching over 8 bases. This CDR3 comprises 15 residues. The germline V gene has CDR1 MRHNA and CDR2 SNTAGT. V gave up 1 base and J gave up 4 bases; unmatched junction bases: 3. In DNA, the CDR3 is TGTGCCAGCAGTGACTACCTAGCGGGTTACAATGAGCAGTTCTTC. It is translated as CASSDYLAGYNEQFF.

In this sample, this clonotype turned up many times. The chain carries TRBV18 and TRBJ2-7; perhaps TRBD2 as D (5 bases). The CDR3 is made up of 13 amino acids. The germline V gene has CDR1 KGHSH and CDR2 LQKENI. The V and J ends lost 3 bases and 4 bases respectively, with 10 bases between them. The CDR3 spells CASSPIRGYEQYF. The CDR3 bases are TGTGCCAGCTCACCCATACGGGGTTACGAGCAGTACTTC.

This CDR3 reads CSVVGTDRPVRPYEQYF. Written as DNA, the CDR3 is TGCAGCGTTGTGGGGACCGACAGGCCAGTTAGACCCTACGAGCAGTACTTC. This sequence joins TRBV29-1 and TRBJ2-7; possibly TRBD1 for D (6 bases). This CDR3 has 17 amino acids. Germline CDR1 is SQVTM and CDR2 is ANQGSEA. Trimming pared 4 bases from V and 2 bases from J, leaving 24 bases between.

The V gene is TRBV20-1, the J gene TRBJ1-6, with a tentative D call TRBD1 (6 bases). This CDR3 is built from 16 residues. Germline V gene sequence: CDR1 DFQATT, CDR2 SNEGSKA (reference sequence). Trimming stripped 0 bases from V and 8 bases from J, with 17 bases between. The CDR3 is CSAREEGGYLDSPLHF. Here the CDR3 DNA reads TGCAGTGCTAGAGAGGAAGGGGGTTATTTGGATTCACCCCTCCACTTT.

The rearrangement joins TRBV4-3 to TRBJ2-5; no clear D. From germline, CDR1 is LGHNA and CDR2 YSLEER. Trimming pared 1 base from V and 7 bases from J, leaving 16 bases between. The CDR3 sequence is 15 residues long. Written as DNA, the CDR3 is TGCGCCAGCAGCCAAGGAGTCAGCGTCTGGGGGACCCAGTACTTC. It translates to CASSQGVSVWGTQYF.

In its sample, this clonotype was seen many times. This chain uses TRBV9 with TRBJ2-1, with D possibly TRBD2 on 6 matching bases. The CDR3 covers 18 residues. Deletions cut 0 bases from V and 0 bases from J, with 16 bases between. Germline CDR1 is SGDLS and CDR2 is YYNGEE. CDR3 region: CASSVGRRLATSYNEQFF. Here the CDR3 DNA reads TGTGCCAGCAGCGTAGGAAGGAGGCTAGCGACCTCCTACAATGAGCAGTTCTTC.

The chain recombines TRBV12-3 or TRBV12-4 with TRBJ2-7, with 14 positions matching TRBD2. This CDR3 region has 17 residues. V dropped 4 bases and J dropped 0; count of bases not matched to a gene: 5. The CDR3 is CASSWRTSGGSSYEQYF. CDR3 nucleotide sequence: TGTGCCAGCAGTTGGCGGACTAGCGGGGGGAGCTCCTACGAGCAGTACTTC.

The table lists this clonotype with many counts. The J gene is TRBJ2-7, the V gene TRBV5-1; no clear D. CDR1 is SGHRS, CDR2 YFSETQ, per germline. The CDR3 is 14 residues long. V lost 0 bases and J 6 bases, leaving 13 bases between the germline ends. CDR3 coding DNA: TGCGCCAGCAGCTTGGCCGGTTTAACCACCGAGCAGTACTTC. It specifies CASSLAGLTTEQYF.

This clonotype was seen a few times. The chain employs TRBV5-1 and TRBJ2-5, with D perhaps matching TRBD2 (5 bases). Trimming took 2 bases from V and 4 from J, leaving 12 bases between them. Germline CDR1 reads SGHRS; CDR2 reads YFSETQ. The CDR3 sequence is 14 residues long. Here the CDR3 reads CASSFRGPGETQYF. CDR3 nucleotides: TGCGCCAGCAGCTTCCGAGGGCCGGGAGAGACCCAGTACTTC.

This clonotype was found a few times. The chain has TRBV7-9 and TRBJ2-7; perhaps D is TRBD1 or TRBD2 (5 bases each). CDR1 is SEHNR and CDR2 is FQNEAQ in the germline V gene (reference sequence). V was clipped by 5 bases and J by 3 bases, with 14 bases between them. The CDR3 covers 14 residues. The CDR3 DNA reads as TGTGCCAGCAGCCCATGGGACCGACTCTACGAGCAGTACTTC. It encodes CASSPWDRLYEQYF.

This clonotype was seen ten or more times. This chain uses TRBV5-1 with TRBJ2-7, with 7 bases lining up with TRBD1. This CDR3 comprises 16 residues. CDR1 is SGHRS, CDR2 YFSETQ, per germline. The junction had 15 bases not matched to a gene; V was cut back by 6 bases and J by 3 bases. CDR3 in amino acids: CASTPISGTDIYEQYF. As DNA, the CDR3 is TGCGCCAGCACCCCGATTTCCGGGACAGACATCTACGAGCAGTACTTC.